This T cell receptor beta chain comes out of a study of OX40 agonist ivuxolimab in advanced cancers. Data came from immunoSEQ multiplex PCR; TCRdb stores just in-frame clones and leaves some out. The table records approximately 80,000 clones, about 90% of them present only once. Trimming at V came to 3 bases and at J to 0 bases, leaving 17 bases not matched to a gene. The CDR3 length is 20 residues. From germline, CDR1 is MDHEN and CDR2 SYDVKM. This receptor was identified in an adult with an advanced solid tumor such as melanoma, head and neck, liver or kidney cancer. The rearrangement links TRBV28 to TRBJ2-3, with 8 bases fitting TRBD2. This material consisted of CD4+ or CD8+ T cells sorted from blood, taken in a trial of the OX40 agonist ivuxolimab. Here the CDR3 reads CASSFSRDSRGAPSTDTQYF. The CDR3 DNA sequence: TGTGCCAGCAGTTTCTCCCGGGACTCGCGGGGGGCCCCTAGCACAGATACGCAGTATTTT.